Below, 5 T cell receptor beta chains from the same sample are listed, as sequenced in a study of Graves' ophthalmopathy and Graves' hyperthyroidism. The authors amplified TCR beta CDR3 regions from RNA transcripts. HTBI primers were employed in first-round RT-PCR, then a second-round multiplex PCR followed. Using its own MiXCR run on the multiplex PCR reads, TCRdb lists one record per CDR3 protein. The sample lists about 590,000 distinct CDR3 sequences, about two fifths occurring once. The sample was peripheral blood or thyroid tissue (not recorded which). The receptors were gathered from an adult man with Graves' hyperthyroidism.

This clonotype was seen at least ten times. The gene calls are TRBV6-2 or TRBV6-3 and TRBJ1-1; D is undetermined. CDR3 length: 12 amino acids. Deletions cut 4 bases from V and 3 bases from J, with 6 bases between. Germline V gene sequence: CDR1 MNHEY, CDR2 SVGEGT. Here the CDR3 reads CASSSPHTEAFF. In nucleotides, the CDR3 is TGTGCCAGCAGTTCACCTCACACTGAAGCTTTCTTT.

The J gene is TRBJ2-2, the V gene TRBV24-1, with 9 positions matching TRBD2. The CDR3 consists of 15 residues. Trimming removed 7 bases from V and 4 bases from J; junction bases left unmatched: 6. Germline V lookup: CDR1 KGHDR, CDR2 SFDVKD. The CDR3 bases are TGTGCCACCAGAGGAAGCGGGGGGCTCACCGGGGAGCTGTTTTTT. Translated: CATRGSGGLTGELFF.

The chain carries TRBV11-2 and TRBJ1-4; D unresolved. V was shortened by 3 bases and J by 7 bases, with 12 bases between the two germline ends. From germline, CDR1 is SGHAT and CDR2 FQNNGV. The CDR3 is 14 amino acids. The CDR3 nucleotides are TGTGCCAGCAGCTTTCGTGGACGAAGTGAAAAACTGTTTTTT. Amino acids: CASSFRGRSEKLFF.

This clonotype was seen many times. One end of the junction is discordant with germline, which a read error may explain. CDR3 amino acids: CASSLTGGGEKLFF. DNA for the CDR3: TGTGCCAGCAGCTTGACAGGGGGTGGTGAAAAACTGTTTTTT. This chain uses TRBV5-1 with TRBJ1-4, with TRBD1 identical over 9 bases. Germline V gives CDR1 SGHRS, CDR2 YFSETQ. The CDR3 sequence is 14 residues long.

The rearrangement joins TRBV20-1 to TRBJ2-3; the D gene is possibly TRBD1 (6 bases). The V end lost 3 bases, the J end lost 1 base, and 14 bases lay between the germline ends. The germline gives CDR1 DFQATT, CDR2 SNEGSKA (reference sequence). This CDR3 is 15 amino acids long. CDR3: CSASDRLDGTDTQYF. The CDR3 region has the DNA TGCAGTGCTAGCGACAGGCTGGATGGCACAGATACGCAGTATTTT.